The 8 T cell receptor beta chains given below trace back to one sample, sequenced in a study of CD8 T cells in Susac syndrome. Random hexamers were used to reverse transcribe the RNA input (about 0.5 to 1 ug). TCRdb used MiXCR to reprocess the immunoSEQ multiplex PCR reads, holding one entry per CDR3 protein. The sample holds about 150,000 distinct CDR3 sequences, nearly 97% seen once. Sequencing was done on a sample of CD8+ T cells from PBMCs. Receptors were obtained from a human donor with multiple sclerosis.

This chain uses TRBV13 with TRBJ2-1; 9 positions agree with TRBD2. CDR1 is PRHDT and CDR2 is FYEKMQ in the germline V gene (reference sequence). Trimming removed 4 bases from V and 8 bases from J; junction bases left unmatched: 9. CDR3 length: 15 amino acids. As DNA, the CDR3 is TGTGCCAGCAGCTCCCTAGCGGGGATGGGCGATGAGCAGTTCTTC. Amino acid sequence: CASSSLAGMGDEQFF.

J is TRBJ2-1 and V is TRBV3-1; 8 nucleotides align to TRBD1. The CDR3 length is 14 residues. The junction had 9 bases not matched to a gene; V was cut back by 5 bases and J by 9 bases. Per germline, CDR1 LGHDT and CDR2 YNNKEL (reference sequence). CDR3 amino acids: CASSLSQGASEQFF. DNA of the CDR3: TGTGCCAGCAGCTTAAGCCAGGGGGCAAGTGAGCAGTTCTTC.

This clonotype occurred once. This chain connects TRBV20-1 to TRBJ2-1, with D perhaps being TRBD1 or TRBD2 (5 bases each). Germline V lookup: CDR1 DFQATT, CDR2 SNEGSKA (reference sequence). The CDR3 totals 16 residues. Trimming removed 6 bases at V and 5 bases at J, with 23 bases between. For the CDR3, the DNA is TGCAGTGCCAGGGACCGCTCGGCGGTTCGAAACAATGAGCAGTTCTTC. Protein product: CSARDRSAVRNNEQFF.

J is TRBJ2-3 and V is TRBV9; D unresolved. Germline V gene sequence: CDR1 SGDLS, CDR2 YYNGEE. The CDR3 sequence is 14 residues long. The ends were cut back, 0 bases at V and 1 base at J, with 6 bases in the middle. The CDR3 sequence: CASSVARGTDTQYF. The CDR3 nucleotides read TGTGCCAGCAGCGTAGCTAGGGGCACAGATACGCAGTATTTT. The whole variable domain, filled in from reference TRBV9 and TRBJ2-3, reads DSGVTQTPKHLITATGQRVTLRCSPRSGDLSVYWYQQSLDQGLQFLIQYYNGEERAKGNILERFSAQQFPDLHSELNLSSLELGDSALYFCASSVARGTDTQYFGPGTRLTVL.

Details on this clonotype: The junction shows a germline mismatch at one end, possibly a read error. The gene calls are TRBV7-9 and TRBJ2-1; D not resolved. Per the germline V gene, CDR1 is SEHNR and CDR2 is FQNEAQ (reference sequence). This CDR3 contains 15 residues. The CDR3 DNA reads TGTGCCAGCAGCTTCCTAGAGGTCCGACACAATGAGCAGTTCTTT. Its protein product is CASSFLEVRHNEQFF.

V is TRBV20-1 and J is TRBJ2-7; 10 bases map to TRBD2. Germline-derived CDR1 and CDR2 are DFQATT and SNEGSKA (reference sequence). CDR3 size: 15 residues. V dropped 1 base and J dropped 3; count of bases not matched to a gene: 6. The CDR3 loop reads CSARGSGGTFYEQYF. The CDR3 coding sequence is TGCAGTGCTAGAGGTAGCGGGGGGACCTTCTACGAGCAGTACTTC.

This clonotype appeared a single time. The V and J genes are TRBV9 and TRBJ2-5; 8 bases agree with TRBD1. CDR1 and CDR2 (germline): SGDLS, YYNGEE. The CDR3 length is 15 residues. V shed 4 bases, J shed 5 bases, and the junction held 10 bases outside the gene matches. The CDR3 sequence: CASSTSGQGGETQYF. In nucleotides, the CDR3 is TGTGCCAGCAGCACGAGCGGACAGGGTGGGGAGACCCAGTACTTC.

The gene calls are TRBV29-1 and TRBJ2-2; D possibly corresponds to TRBD1 (6 bases). V shed 5 bases and J shed 1 base, with 8 bases lying between them. Germline V CDR1 and CDR2: SQVTM, ANQGSEA. There are 13 residues in the CDR3. DNA of the CDR3: TGCAGCGTTTCACAGGGGAACACCGGGGAGCTGTTTTTT. This translates into CSVSQGNTGELFF.